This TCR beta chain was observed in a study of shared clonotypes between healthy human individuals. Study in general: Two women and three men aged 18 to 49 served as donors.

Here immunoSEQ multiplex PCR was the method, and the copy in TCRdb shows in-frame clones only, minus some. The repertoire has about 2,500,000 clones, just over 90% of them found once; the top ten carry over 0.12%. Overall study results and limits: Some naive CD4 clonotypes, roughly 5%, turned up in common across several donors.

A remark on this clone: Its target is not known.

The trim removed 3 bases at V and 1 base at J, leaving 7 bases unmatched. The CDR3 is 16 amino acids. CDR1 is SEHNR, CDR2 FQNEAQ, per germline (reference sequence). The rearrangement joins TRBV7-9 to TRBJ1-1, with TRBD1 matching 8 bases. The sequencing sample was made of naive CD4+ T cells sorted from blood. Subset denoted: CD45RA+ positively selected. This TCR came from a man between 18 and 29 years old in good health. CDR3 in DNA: TGTGCCAGCAGCTTGGGATCCGGGACAGGGAACACTGAAGCTTTCTTT. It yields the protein CASSLGSGTGNTEAFF.